The 18 T cell receptor beta chains in this list originate from one sample, sequenced in a study of identical twins. TCRdb independently ran MiXCR on the 5' RACE reads; one entry per CDR3 protein. Among 700,000 or so distinct CDR3 sequences listed, less than 10% were seen once. The data were also submitted as part of a second study, on yellow fever vaccine responses in identical twins.

Sequencing used PBMCs. These receptors came from a woman aged 18-29 years in good health.

The table lists this clonotype with a few counts. The CDR3 loop reads CSARGLGSSYEQYF. The CDR3 DNA sequence: TGCAGTGCTAGAGGGCTAGGGAGCTCCTACGAGCAGTACTTC. The V and J genes are TRBV20-1 and TRBJ2-7; D might be TRBD2 (5 bases). Trimming left V 1 base short and J 0 bases short, with 10 bases between. CDR3 size: 14 residues. The germline CDR1 and CDR2 sequences are DFQATT and SNEGSKA (reference sequence).

The gene calls are TRBV20-1 and TRBJ2-7, with 9 bases that match TRBD1. The CDR3 is made up of 17 amino acids. CDR1 and CDR2 (germline): DFQATT, SNEGSKA (reference sequence). The V and J ends lost 5 bases and 2 bases, in that order; junction bases with no gene match: 16. The DNA for the CDR3 is TGCAGTGCTCCAGCACCTTTCGGGACAGGGCCCACCTACGAGCAGTACTTC. Its protein is CSAPAPFGTGPTYEQYF.

This clonotype appeared a few times. V usage is TRBV3-1 and J usage is TRBJ2-5; 9 bases are a match to TRBD2. Trimming removed 1 base from V and 4 bases from J; junction bases left unmatched: 4. The CDR3 totals 15 residues. CDR1 is LGHDT and CDR2 is YNNKEL in the germline V gene (reference sequence). The CDR3 reads CASSQGGGAIETQYF. The CDR3 nucleotides are TGTGCCAGCAGCCAAGGCGGGGGGGCAATAGAGACCCAGTACTTC.

This clonotype was observed a few times. J is TRBJ2-1 and V is TRBV3-1, with 11 positions matching TRBD2. Germline V lookup: CDR1 LGHDT, CDR2 YNNKEL (reference sequence). J was trimmed by 4 bases and V by 4 bases; bases with no gene match: 9. The CDR3 totals 17 residues. This chain's CDR3 is CASSLGLADPFYNEQFF. CDR3 nucleotides: TGTGCCAGCAGCCTGGGACTAGCGGACCCGTTTTACAATGAGCAGTTCTTC.

The CDR3 DNA reads as TGTGCCAGCAGCGGGGGGACAGGTTCTAATGAAAAACTGTTTTTT. It specifies CASSGGTGSNEKLFF. This rearrangement joins TRBV9 to TRBJ1-4; TRBD1 matches at 8 bases. Germline values: CDR1 SGDLS, CDR2 YYNGEE. V trimming: 3 bases; J trimming: 3 bases; junction bases outside the gene matches: 4. The CDR3 is 15 amino acids.

The rearrangement joins TRBV5-1 to TRBJ2-7; either TRBD1 or TRBD2 may fit D (6 bases each). CDR1 and CDR2 (germline): SGHRS, YFSETQ. There are 14 residues in the CDR3. V was pared by 2 bases and J by 5 bases, with 14 bases between. The CDR3 region is CASSLQGGDHEQYF. The DNA of the CDR3 is TGCGCCAGCAGCTTACAGGGCGGGGACCACGAGCAGTACTTC.

V usage is TRBV10-2 and J usage is TRBJ2-7, with TRBD2 identical over 9 bases. This CDR3 spans 14 amino acids. Trimming at V came to 9 bases and at J to 0 bases, leaving 6 bases not matched to a gene. The germline V gene encodes CDR1 WSHSY and CDR2 SAAADI. Here the CDR3 reads CASRLAAFSYEQYF. The DNA of the CDR3 is TGCGCCAGTCGACTAGCGGCCTTCTCCTACGAGCAGTACTTC.

Only a few counts were recorded for this clonotype. The chain joins TRBV6-5 to TRBJ1-4; 8 nucleotides line up with TRBD1. The CDR3 contains 16 residues. Germline trimming cut 4 bases from V and 8 bases from J; bases unmatched to any gene: 12. CDR1 and CDR2 from the germline V gene are MNHEY and SVGAGI. The CDR3 reads CASSFLGTGNGEKLFF. Here the CDR3 DNA reads TGTGCCAGCAGTTTCCTCGGGACAGGCAATGGGGAAAAACTGTTTTTT.

This clonotype came up a few times. This chain uses TRBV7-2 with TRBJ2-7; 9 bases map to TRBD1. CDR1 and CDR2 (germline): SGHTA, FQGNSA. After removal of 4 bases from V and 4 bases from J, the junction contained 8 bases not matched to a gene. There are 15 residues in the CDR3. The CDR3 DNA is TGTGCCAGCAGCTCCTGGGGGGACAGGGTTTACGAGCAGTACTTC. It codes for CASSSWGDRVYEQYF.

This clonotype was seen more than once but under ten times. The chain is built from TRBV11-2 and TRBJ2-5, with 8 bases matching TRBD1. This CDR3 region has 15 residues. J lost 4 bases, V lost 4 bases, and 8 bases had no gene match. CDR1 is SGHAT, CDR2 FQNNGV, per germline. DNA of the CDR3: TGTGCCAGCAGCTCCGTCAGGGGGCGCAGAGAGACCCAGTACTTC. This gives the protein CASSSVRGRRETQYF.

V is TRBV6-1 and J is TRBJ2-5; D perhaps matches TRBD2 (5 bases). Trimming pared 6 bases from V and 5 bases from J, leaving 13 bases between. CDR3 length: 13 residues. Germline-derived CDR1 and CDR2 are MNHNS and SASEGT. As DNA, the CDR3 is TGTGCCAGCAGCCTATACGAGCGGGAGACCCAGTACTTC. As protein: CASSLYERETQYF.

This clonotype was seen a handful of times. Here the CDR3 DNA reads TGTGCCAGCGACCCAGGGGGTAATAATTCACCCCTCCACTTT. It is translated as CASDPGGNNSPLHF. This chain connects TRBV9 to TRBJ1-6; 7 bases align to TRBD1. The CDR3 is made up of 14 amino acids. Germline-derived CDR1 and CDR2 are SGDLS and YYNGEE. V lost 7 bases and J lost 5; bases outside the gene matches: 6.

Ten or more counts support this clonotype. The rearrangement uses TRBV24-1 and TRBJ2-1; 9 bases match TRBD2. The CDR3 contains 13 residues. The V gene's germline CDR1 is KGHDR and CDR2 SFDVKD. With V trimmed by 8 bases and J by 3 bases, 1 base remained unmatched. DNA of the CDR3: TGTGCCACCAAGACTAGCGGCTACAATGAGCAGTTCTTC. Its translation is CATKTSGYNEQFF.

The rearrangement uses TRBV4-1 and TRBJ1-5; D is unresolved. Trimming cost V 0 bases and J 6 bases, with 24 bases left between them. Germline CDR1 and CDR2: MGHRA and YSYEKL. This CDR3 comprises 19 residues. The CDR3 DNA reads as TGCGCCAGCAGCCAAGAAAGGGCATCAGTCGTCCCAGGATTTCAGCCCCAGCATTTT. Translation gives CASSQERASVVPGFQPQHF.

The rearrangement joins TRBV10-3 to TRBJ2-7, with a possible D match to TRBD1 (6 bases). This CDR3 spans 16 amino acids. Trimming took off 0 bases at V and 3 bases at J, with 15 bases between the two ends. The germline gives CDR1 ENHRY, CDR2 SYGVKD. The CDR3 loop reads CAISESRSQGLYEQYF. The CDR3 DNA reads TGTGCCATCAGTGAGTCGAGGAGTCAGGGGCTCTACGAGCAGTACTTC.

The gene calls are TRBV7-9 and TRBJ1-6; 8 bases are shared with TRBD1. Unmatched junction bases numbered 9, after V lost 6 bases and J lost 8 bases. This CDR3 has 15 amino acids. Germline CDR1 reads SEHNR; CDR2 reads FQNEAQ (reference sequence). In DNA, the CDR3 is TGTGCCAGCAGTTCCTCCAGGGGGCAGGATTCACCCCTCCACTTT. Encoded protein: CASSSSRGQDSPLHF.

The rearrangement links TRBV6-1 to TRBJ1-1; the match to TRBD1 covers 8 bases. This CDR3 region has 15 residues. The junction had 11 bases not matched to a gene; V was cut back by 5 bases and J by 6 bases. The germline V gene encodes CDR1 MNHNS and CDR2 SASEGT. CDR3 nucleotide sequence: TGTGCCAGCAGTCCAGGTTGGACAGGGATCCCTGAAGCTTTCTTT. It is translated as CASSPGWTGIPEAFF.

This clonotype came up many times. This chain uses TRBV20-1 with TRBJ2-7, with 14 bases fitting TRBD2. The germline CDR1 and CDR2 sequences are DFQATT and SNEGSKA (reference sequence). With V trimmed by 5 bases and J by 6 bases, 18 bases remained unmatched. The CDR3 spans 18 residues. This CDR3 reads CSAPRTSGRSGSSFEQYF. The CDR3, as DNA: TGCAGTGCTCCAAGGACTAGCGGGAGGTCGGGGTCCAGTTTCGAGCAGTACTTC.